Listed here are 29 T cell receptor beta chains from one sample, sequenced in a study of metastatic and nonmetastatic thyroid tumors. TCRdb reanalyzed the PCR reads with MiXCR. The sample holds tens of thousands of clones; about an eighth are singletons and the top ten take roughly 9%. Thyroid surgery was performed in patients who had received no treatment beforehand. The sequencing sample was made of blood. These receptors were collected from a male donor with papillary thyroid cancer or a benign thyroid nodule (not recorded which). Some clones in this sample may be carry-over from other donors' samples.

In this sample, this clone turned up many times. The gene calls are TRBV5-4 and TRBJ2-3, with a weak D call TRBD2 (6 bases). The CDR3 runs to 15 residues. From germline, CDR1 is SGHNT and CDR2 YYREEE (reference sequence). V gave up 1 base and J gave up 3 bases, with 12 bases separating them. Here the CDR3 reads CASSLRLGGTDTQYF. The CDR3 region has the DNA TGTGCCAGCAGCTTGAGGCTCGGGGGTACAGATACGCAGTATTTT.

About this clone itself: Just one base apart from a much larger clone, this may be a read error. The conserved phenylalanine or tryptophan normally closing the CDR3 is absent here, so this likely arose from a read error. The chain couples TRBV10-3 to TRBJ1-5; a possible D gene is TRBD1 (6 bases). CDR3 length: 15 amino acids. The germline V gene has CDR1 ENHRY and CDR2 SYGVKD. Trimming shortened V by 8 bases and J by 3 bases, and 17 bases separated the two germline ends. CDR3 DNA: TGTGCCATCTCTTCGGCAGGGGCCAACAATCAGCCCCAGCATCTT. It encodes CAISSAGANNQPQHL.

This clone was observed at least ten times. The genes are TRBV6-4 and TRBJ2-1; weak D call: TRBD2 (6 bases). V was cut by 2 bases and J by 10 bases, with 12 bases left in between. Germline V lookup: CDR1 MRHNA, CDR2 SNTAGT. CDR3 length equals 13 residues. CDR3 coding DNA: TGTGCCAGCAGTGACAGAGCGCGGGGCGAGCAGTTCTTC. Translation gives CASSDRARGEQFF.

This clone was recorded many times. The chain couples TRBV15 to TRBJ1-3; D unclear. Germline V lookup: CDR1 LNHNV, CDR2 YYDKDF (reference sequence). CDR3 length: 12 amino acids. The ends were cut back, 3 bases at V and 2 bases at J, with 2 bases in the middle. This chain's CDR3 is CATSSPGNTIYF. CDR3 bases: TGTGCCACCAGCAGCCCTGGAAACACCATATATTTT.

Of note for this clone: Possible read error: a much larger clone is one base away. The chain has TRBV24-1 and TRBJ2-5; the D is unclear. Trimming removed 2 bases from V and 2 bases from J, with 8 bases in between. The CDR3 has 14 residues. Germline-derived CDR1 and CDR2 are KGHDR and SFDVKD. The CDR3 loop is CATSDCDEQETQYF. The CDR3 DNA is TGTGCCACCAGTGATTGTGATGAACAAGAGACCCAGTACTTC.

This clone has ten or more counts. Other nucleotide sequences in the sample specify the same CDR3. This rearrangement joins TRBV18 to TRBJ1-4; a possible D gene is TRBD1 (5 bases). V was pared by 3 bases and J by 2 bases, with 13 bases between. This CDR3 is 16 amino acids long. The germline CDR1 and CDR2 sequences are KGHSH and LQKENI. The CDR3 sequence is CASSPQRGATNEKLFF. As DNA, the CDR3 is TGTGCCAGCTCACCGCAGAGAGGGGCCACTAATGAAAAACTGTTTTTT.

This clone showed up many times. The rearrangement uses TRBV15 and TRBJ2-6, with D possibly being TRBD1 or TRBD2 (5 bases each). In germline, CDR1 is LNHNV, CDR2 YYDKDF (reference sequence). The CDR3 sequence is 16 residues long. Trimming cost V 0 bases and J 0 bases, with 6 bases left between them. In DNA form, the CDR3 reads TGTGCCACCAGCAGAGATGGGGGCTCTGGGGCCAACGTCCTGACTTTC. Translated: CATSRDGGSGANVLTF.

Many counts were recorded for this clone. The chain is built from TRBV7-9 and TRBJ1-1; no clear D gene. Trimming took off 1 base at V and 3 bases at J, with 9 bases between the two ends. CDR3 length: 14 residues. Germline CDR1 and CDR2: SEHNR and FQNEAQ (reference sequence). The DNA for the CDR3 is TGTGCCAGCAGCTTAGTAGGGTCGGACACTGAAGCTTTCTTT. This codes for CASSLVGSDTEAFF.

In the case of this clone: Germline is not matched at one junction end, which may reflect a read error. The rearrangement uses TRBV6-1 and TRBJ1-4; D uncertain. The CDR3 spans 16 residues. Germline V lookup: CDR1 MNHNS, CDR2 SASEGT. CDR3 protein: CASRPRRCTVNEKLSF. In nucleotides, the CDR3 is TGTGCCAGCAGACCCCGCAGGTGTACCGTTAATGAAAAACTGTCTTTT.

On this clone itself: Other DNA sequences in the sample encode the same CDR3. The DNA of the CDR3 is TGTGCCAGCAGTTTGGGACGTGAACAGTACTTC. Translation gives CASSLGREQYF. The chain joins TRBV28 to TRBJ2-7; the D gene could be TRBD1 or TRBD2 (5 bases each). This CDR3 is 11 amino acids long. Deletions cut 3 bases from V and 10 bases from J, with 10 bases between. CDR1 MDHEN and CDR2 SYDVKM come from the germline V gene.

This clone was seen a handful of times. One junction end does not reproduce the germline sequence, and a read error may be involved. The V and J genes are TRBV28 and TRBJ1-2; D gene uncertain. From germline, CDR1 is MDHEN and CDR2 SYDVKM. The CDR3 is 14 amino acids. The CDR3 sequence is CASSLDGENYGHTF. DNA of the CDR3: TGTGCCAGCAGTCTGGACGGGGAGAACTATGGCCACACCTTC.

Many counts were recorded for this clone. This chain links TRBV15 with TRBJ2-3, with D perhaps matching TRBD1 or TRBD2 (5 bases each). The CDR3 loop spans 19 amino acids. Trimming stripped 0 bases from V and 9 bases from J, with 28 bases between. Germline V lookup: CDR1 LNHNV, CDR2 YYDKDF (reference sequence). The DNA of the CDR3 is TGTGCCACCAGCAGAGATTTTGGTACCCCAGAAACCCCCTGGGGGACGCAGTATTTT. It is translated as CATSRDFGTPETPWGTQYF.

This clone has a count of ten or more. The V call is TRBV7-2, the J call TRBJ1-3; D gene uncertain. The CDR3 has 12 residues. Germline V gene sequence: CDR1 SGHTA, CDR2 FQGNSA. V was cut by 6 bases and J by 4 bases, with 7 bases left in between. For the CDR3, the DNA is TGTGCCAGCAGTCCACAGGGAAACACCATATATTTT. The encoded protein is CASSPQGNTIYF.

The table lists this clone with many counts. V and J are TRBV27 and TRBJ2-3, with a weak D call TRBD1 (6 bases). The CDR3 spans 18 residues. Germline CDR1 and CDR2: MNHEY and SMNVEV (reference sequence). V lost 6 bases and J lost 2, with 24 bases in between. The CDR3 loop reads CASRLISASGTHTDTQYF. CDR3 DNA: TGTGCCAGCAGACTTATCTCGGCCTCCGGGACACACACAGATACGCAGTATTTT.

This clone was detected ten times or more. The CDR3 DNA follows: TGCGCCAGCAGCCAAGCGGCGAACAGTCTCTACGAGCAGTACTTC. This codes for CASSQAANSLYEQYF. The chain recombines TRBV4-3 with TRBJ2-7; D gene unclear. With 1 base removed from V and 3 bases from J, the gap between germline ends came to 13 bases. Germline CDR1 and CDR2: LGHNA and YSLEER. CDR3 length equals 15 residues.

V is TRBV29-1 and J is TRBJ1-1; no firm D call. The CDR3 has 11 amino acids. Germline CDR1 is SQVTM and CDR2 is ANQGSEA. The germline V and J ends were trimmed by 7 bases and 3 bases, with 9 bases remaining between them. As DNA, the CDR3 is TGCAGCGCTGAGATGGACACTGAAGCTTTCTTT. This encodes CSAEMDTEAFF.

The rearrangement links TRBV4-3 to TRBJ2-5, with 10 positions matching TRBD2. Germline values: CDR1 LGHNA, CDR2 YSLEER. Trimming removed 0 bases from V and 5 bases from J; junction bases left unmatched: 9. The CDR3 consists of 17 residues. This chain's CDR3 is CASSQDDGTSESETQYF. CDR3 nucleotides: TGCGCCAGCAGCCAAGACGATGGGACTAGCGAGAGTGAGACCCAGTACTTC.

This clone was counted at least ten times. A much more abundant neighbour one base away suggests this may be a read error. The conserved final phenylalanine or tryptophan is absent from the CDR3, which likely points to a read error. The V call is TRBV27, the J call TRBJ1-1, with D unclear. CDR1 is MNHEY and CDR2 is SMNVEV in the germline V gene (reference sequence). V lost 5 bases and J 5 bases, leaving 9 bases between the germline ends. The CDR3 covers 12 residues. This CDR3 is CASSPQGTEAFL. The CDR3 DNA follows: TGTGCCAGCAGTCCACAAGGAACTGAAGCTTTCTTG.

Worth noting for this clone: A read error is possible here, since a much larger clone lies one base away. The V gene is TRBV4-1, the J gene TRBJ2-3; 11 bases are shared with TRBD2. Germline V gene data show CDR1 as MGHRA and CDR2 as YSYEKL. The CDR3 is made up of 17 amino acids. The CDR3 DNA sequence: TGCTCCAGCAGCCAAGAGTCCGGGACTAGCGGTACAGATACGCAGTATTTT. Translating it yields CSSSQESGTSGTDTQYF.

This clone was seen a few times. The genes are TRBV11-1 and TRBJ2-3, with 10 bases matching TRBD2. V shed 7 bases and J 2 bases; nucleotides not matched to a gene: 9. The V gene's germline CDR1 is SGHAT and CDR2 FQDESV (reference sequence). The CDR3 is 16 residues long. The CDR3 nucleotides read TGTGCCAGCACCAAAAGAAGCGGGAGGGTCACAGATACGCAGTATTTT. This translates into CASTKRSGRVTDTQYF.

This clone was counted between two and nine times. J is TRBJ2-7 and V is TRBV6-1, with 12 positions matching TRBD1. J gave up 5 bases and V 10 bases, and 12 bases lay outside the gene matches. The CDR3 has 15 amino acids. The germline V gene has CDR1 MNHNS and CDR2 SASEGT. The CDR3 sequence: CANSHPGQGANEQYF. The DNA of the CDR3 is TGTGCCAACTCGCATCCGGGACAGGGGGCGAACGAGCAGTACTTC.

This clone was found many times. V usage is TRBV7-2 and J usage is TRBJ1-5; D gene unclear. V dropped 5 bases and J dropped 2 bases, with 7 bases sitting between them. This CDR3 comprises 13 residues. Germline CDR1 is SGHTA and CDR2 is FQGNSA. The CDR3 coding sequence is TGTGCCAGCAGCAGCCGAGGCAATCAGCCCCAGCATTTT. As protein: CASSSRGNQPQHF. The whole variable domain, remainder taken from reference TRBV7-2 and TRBJ1-5, is GAGVSQSPSNKVTEKGKDVELRCDPISGHTALYWYRQSLGQGLEFLIYFQGNSAPDKSGLPSDRFSAERTGGSVSTLTIQRTQQEDSAVYLCASSSRGNQPQHFGDGTRLSIL.

This clone has a count of ten or more. CDR3 in DNA: TGTGCCAGAGGTGAACAGGCAGGCTCTGGGGCCAACGTCCTGACTTTC. Residues: CARGEQAGSGANVLTF. The J gene is TRBJ2-6, the V gene TRBV2, with a tentative D call TRBD1 (5 bases). Germline V gene lookup returns CDR1 SNHLY and CDR2 FYNNEI. The CDR3 runs to 16 residues. V was clipped by 9 bases and J by 0 bases, with 15 bases between them.

Of note for this clone: The sample contains more than one DNA sequence encoding this CDR3. V gene TRBV10-2 combines with J gene TRBJ2-5; maybe TRBD1 (6 bases). Trimming cost V 6 bases and J 1 base, with 12 bases left between them. Germline lookup yields CDR1 WSHSY and CDR2 SAAADI. This CDR3 region has 14 residues. The CDR3 is CASSPTGIQETQYF. CDR3 in DNA: TGCGCCAGCAGCCCAACAGGGATCCAAGAGACCCAGTACTTC.

This chain joins TRBV5-1 and TRBJ2-3; 12 bases are a match to TRBD2. The CDR3 sequence is 18 residues long. CDR1 is SGHRS, CDR2 YFSETQ, per germline. V was pared by 0 bases and J by 6 bases, with 11 bases of the junction left unmatched. CDR3 nucleotides: TGCGCCAGCAGCTTGGCCATGACTAGCGGGAGTAGGACGGATACGCAGTATTTT. Its translation is CASSLAMTSGSRTDTQYF.

This clone was seen a handful of times. V and J are TRBV24-1 and TRBJ2-1; 13 nucleotides agree with TRBD2. The CDR3 is 13 amino acids. Germline assignment: CDR1 KGHDR and CDR2 SFDVKD. Trimming at V came to 9 bases and at J to 8 bases, leaving 3 bases not matched to a gene. CDR3 residues: CATQLAGGHEQFF. The CDR3, as DNA: TGTGCCACCCAACTAGCGGGGGGGCATGAGCAGTTCTTC.

Many counts were recorded for this clone. The rearrangement joins TRBV5-1 to TRBJ2-7, with 8 bases aligning to TRBD1. Per the germline V gene, CDR1 is SGHRS and CDR2 is YFSETQ. The V gene end was trimmed by 1 base and the J gene end by 2 bases; junction bases not matched to a gene: 2. The CDR3 runs 14 residues. In DNA, the CDR3 is TGCGCCAGCAGCTTGACGACAGGGGCCTACGAGCAGTACTTC. Translation gives CASSLTTGAYEQYF.

This clone was detected ten times or more. The V gene is TRBV4-2, the J gene TRBJ2-7; D possibly corresponds to TRBD2 (6 bases). Germline loops: CDR1 LGHNA, CDR2 YNFKEQ. This CDR3 is 15 amino acids long. The germline V and J ends were trimmed by 0 bases and 5 bases, with 14 bases remaining between them. This chain's CDR3 is CASSQDGRSLDEQYF. The CDR3 coding sequence is TGTGCCAGCAGCCAAGATGGGAGGTCCCTAGACGAGCAGTACTTC.

Concerning this clone itself: This may be a read error, as it is one base from a much larger clone. This chain connects TRBV5-6 to TRBJ2-1, with unresolved D. The CDR3 consists of 11 residues. V was trimmed by 0 bases and J by 8 bases, leaving 3 bases between them. Per germline, CDR1 SGHDT and CDR2 YYEEEE. The CDR3 reads CASSLVDEQFF. CDR3 DNA sequence: TGTGCCAGCAGCTTGGTCGATGAGCAGTTCTTC.